This T cell receptor beta chain came from a study of Tregs in tolerant kidney transplant recipients. Data came from immunoSEQ multiplex PCR; TCRdb stores just in-frame clones and leaves some out. The sample gives about 88,000 clones, more than 80% of which show up once; over 4% is in the top ten. The specimen sequenced was CD8+ T cells from blood. This clonotype was obtained from a human donor in good health.

Here the CDR3 DNA reads TGTGCCAGCAGCAGGGACAAATACTACGAGCAGTACTTC. This gives the protein CASSRDKYYEQYF. V is TRBV7-3 and J is TRBJ2-7; a possible D gene is TRBD1 (6 bases). The CDR3 has 13 residues. Trimming stripped 5 bases from V and 3 bases from J, with 11 bases between. Germline V gene sequence: CDR1 SGHTA, CDR2 FQGTGA.